A single sample is the source of the 31 T cell receptor beta chains below, sequenced in a study of T cell responses to AZD1222 COVID-19 vaccine. Profiled with immunoSEQ multiplex PCR; TCRdb holds only in-frame clones, not every one. There are about 120,000 clones in the sample; around 94% occur only once, and around 1.4% lies in the top ten. This sample comprised peripheral blood, obtained 28 days after the second AZD1222 dose. All receptors come from an adult who received the AZD1222 COVID-19 vaccine.

Only one count was recorded for this clone. The CDR3 DNA follows: TGCAGCGGGTTCCTGGGGGCAGGGCAGGAAAAACTGTTTTTT. It translates to CSGFLGAGQEKLFF. The chain is built from TRBV29-1 and TRBJ1-4, with a weak D call TRBD1 (6 bases). The CDR3 runs to 14 residues. CDR1 is SQVTM, CDR2 ANQGSEA, per germline. The V and J ends lost 7 bases and 8 bases respectively, with 20 bases between them. Full variable domain (missing parts from reference TRBV29-1 and TRBJ1-4): SAVISQKPSRDICQRGTSLTIQCQVDSQVTMMFWYRQQPGQSLTLIATANQGSEATYESGFVIDKFPISRPNLTFSTLTVSNMSPEDSSIYLCSGFLGAGQEKLFFGSGTQLSVL.

This chain joins TRBV25-1 and TRBJ2-1, with TRBD2 as a possible D gene (5 bases). The CDR3 has 15 residues. Germline V CDR1 and CDR2: MGHDK, SYGVNS. V lost 0 bases and J lost 3, with 9 bases in between. CDR3 in amino acids: CASSEYGGGYNEQFF. The DNA of the CDR3 is TGTGCCAGCAGTGAATACGGAGGAGGCTACAATGAGCAGTTCTTC.

This chain uses TRBV19 with TRBJ1-3, with D possibly matching TRBD1 (5 bases). The CDR3 is 16 amino acids. Trimming removed 9 bases at V and 1 base at J, with 19 bases between. CDR1 LNHDA and CDR2 SQIVND come from the germline V gene (reference sequence). CDR3 coding DNA: TGTGCCAGCAAATCCATCGGGACCGATTCTGGAAACACCATATATTTT. It yields the protein CASKSIGTDSGNTIYF.

The V and J genes are TRBV30 and TRBJ2-5; no clear D gene. The V and J ends lost 0 bases and 5 bases respectively, with 10 bases between them. This CDR3 contains 13 residues. Germline V CDR1 and CDR2: GTSNPN, SVGIG (reference sequence). The CDR3 protein is CAWSVVMEETQYF. CDR3 nucleotide sequence: TGTGCCTGGAGTGTAGTCATGGAGGAGACCCAGTACTTC.

The chain uses TRBV7-8 and TRBJ1-3; a possible D gene is TRBD1 (5 bases). The CDR3 has 16 amino acids. The ends were cut back, 5 bases at V and 0 bases at J, with 14 bases in the middle. Germline V lookup: CDR1 SGHVS, CDR2 FQNEAQ. CDR3 loop: CASSGGSGTSGNTIYF. The CDR3 nucleotides read TGTGCCAGCAGCGGGGGGAGTGGCACCTCTGGAAACACCATATATTTT.

CDR3 coding DNA: TGTGCCAGCAGCCTACTACAGGAGGGCTCTGGAAACACCATATATTTT. This translates into CASSLLQEGSGNTIYF. This chain uses TRBV3-1 (or the pseudogene TRBV3-2) with TRBJ1-3; weak D call: TRBD1 (5 bases). This CDR3 is built from 16 residues. CDR1 and CDR2 from the germline V gene are LGHDT and YNNKEL (reference sequence). The V and J ends lost 4 bases and 0 bases respectively, with 13 bases between them.

The chain combines TRBV3-1 (or the pseudogene TRBV3-2) with TRBJ2-7, with no clear D. CDR3 size: 13 residues. The V end lost 1 base, the J end lost 2 bases, and 6 bases lay between the germline ends. Germline CDR1 LGHDT, CDR2 YNNKEL (reference sequence). Here the CDR3 reads CASSQGVTYEQYF. The CDR3 DNA follows: TGTGCCAGCAGCCAAGGAGTAACCTACGAGCAGTACTTC.

This sequence joins TRBV18 and TRBJ1-5, with 10 bases identical to TRBD1. Trimming removed 5 bases from V and 6 bases from J; junction bases left unmatched: 7. The CDR3 sequence is 15 residues long. Germline lookup yields CDR1 KGHSH and CDR2 LQKENI. This chain's CDR3 is CASSTGTGVSQPQHF. The CDR3 DNA sequence: TGTGCCAGCTCAACCGGGACAGGGGTCTCTCAGCCCCAGCATTTT.

The genes are TRBV3-1 (or the pseudogene TRBV3-2) and TRBJ2-1; D call uncertain. Trimming removed 4 bases from V and 9 bases from J, with 16 bases in between. The germline CDR1 and CDR2 sequences are LGHDT and YNNKEL (reference sequence). The CDR3 has 14 amino acids. The CDR3 DNA sequence: TGTGCCAGCAGCCGGGGAATGGTAGCATTTGAGCAGTTCTTC. As protein: CASSRGMVAFEQFF.

V and J are TRBV19 and TRBJ2-1; 11 bases map to TRBD2. The CDR3 loop spans 14 amino acids. CDR1 is LNHDA, CDR2 SQIVND, per germline (reference sequence). V shed 6 bases and J 8 bases; nucleotides not matched to a gene: 6. DNA of the CDR3: TGTGCCAGTAGCACTAGCGGGAGAAGGGATGAGCAGTTCTTC. Translating it yields CASSTSGRRDEQFF.

The rearrangement uses TRBV7-3 and TRBJ2-1; the D gene is possibly TRBD1 (6 bases). The V gene lost 5 bases and the J gene lost 5 bases, with 10 bases spanning the gap. The germline gives CDR1 SGHTA, CDR2 FQGTGA. CDR3 size: 13 residues. The CDR3 region is CASSINRDNEQFF. CDR3 sequence (DNA): TGTGCCAGCAGCATTAACAGGGACAATGAGCAGTTCTTC. The full variable domain, with the rest looked up from reference TRBV7-3 and TRBJ2-1, is GAGVSQTPSNKVTEKGKYVELRCDPISGHTALYWYRQSLGQGPEFLIYFQGTGAADDSGLPNDRFFAVRPEGSVSTLKIQRTERGDSAVYLCASSINRDNEQFFGPGTRLTVL.

The chain combines TRBV7-2 with TRBJ2-3; D may be TRBD2 (6 bases). Germline-derived CDR1 and CDR2 are SGHTA and FQGNSA. The CDR3 is 16 amino acids. The ends were cut back, 5 bases at V and 3 bases at J, with 18 bases in the middle. Here the CDR3 DNA reads TGTGCCAGCAGCCCCGAGGGACTTTTATTAACAGATACGCAGTATTTT. This codes for CASSPEGLLLTDTQYF.

This clone is a singleton in its sample. This sequence joins TRBV19 and TRBJ2-1, with 7 bases matching TRBD2. The CDR3 totals 16 residues. V shed 5 bases and J 0 bases; nucleotides not matched to a gene: 7. Looked up from germline, CDR1 is LNHDA and CDR2 is SQIVND (reference sequence). The CDR3 sequence is CASSSGRGYSYNEQFF. DNA of the CDR3: TGTGCCAGTAGTTCTGGGAGGGGATACTCCTACAATGAGCAGTTCTTC.

V and J are TRBV6-1 and TRBJ1-1; no definite D call. Looked up from germline, CDR1 is MNHNS and CDR2 is SASEGT. V was clipped by 1 base and J by 1 base, with 7 bases between them. The CDR3 loop spans 14 amino acids. CDR3 bases: TGTGCCAGCAGTGAAGTGGGGAGGAACACTGAAGCTTTCTTT. As protein: CASSEVGRNTEAFF.

CDR3 DNA: TGCGCCAGCAGTGAGTCAGCAAGGGGATTACGCACCTTC. The encoded protein is CASSESARGLRTF. The chain employs TRBV10-1 and TRBJ1-2; perhaps TRBD1 as D (5 bases). The CDR3 loop spans 13 amino acids. In germline, CDR1 is WNHNN, CDR2 SYGVQD (reference sequence). Deletions cut 0 bases from V and 13 bases from J, with 15 bases between.

The genes are TRBV19 and TRBJ2-2; D may be TRBD2 (6 bases). There are 15 residues in the CDR3. V lost 3 bases, J lost 5 bases, and 13 bases lay in between. Germline V gene data show CDR1 as LNHDA and CDR2 as SQIVND (reference sequence). The CDR3 region is CASSITGDLTGELFF. The CDR3 DNA reads TGTGCCAGTAGTATTACGGGAGACCTAACCGGGGAGCTGTTTTTT.

The chain joins TRBV9 to TRBJ2-5, with a weak D call TRBD2 (6 bases). Per germline, CDR1 SGDLS and CDR2 YYNGEE. Trimming removed 2 bases from V and 5 bases from J, with 19 bases in between. This CDR3 is 16 amino acids long. The chain's CDR3 is CASSVKPGRSTETQYF. In nucleotides, the CDR3 is TGTGCCAGCAGCGTTAAACCAGGGAGGTCTACGGAGACCCAGTACTTC. Drawing the rest from reference TRBV9 and TRBJ2-5, the complete variable domain is DSGVTQTPKHLITATGQRVTLRCSPRSGDLSVYWYQQSLDQGLQFLIQYYNGEERAKGNILERFSAQQFPDLHSELNLSSLELGDSALYFCASSVKPGRSTETQYFGPGTRLLVL.

The V call is TRBV30, the J call TRBJ2-1; 14 nucleotides agree with TRBD2. The J segment lost 4 bases and the V segment lost 4 bases, leaving 18 bases of the junction unmatched. Looked up from germline, CDR1 is GTSNPN and CDR2 is SVGIG (reference sequence). The CDR3 contains 20 residues. The CDR3 nucleotides are TGTGCCTGGATGGGGGGGCCGACCGGGACTAGCGGGAGAGGATACAATGAGCAGTTCTTC. Translating gives CAWMGGPTGTSGRGYNEQFF.

The V call is TRBV28, the J call TRBJ1-2, with D hard to call. The V end lost 6 bases, the J end lost 7 bases, and 21 bases lay between the germline ends. Germline V gene data show CDR1 as MDHEN and CDR2 as SYDVKM. The CDR3 consists of 15 residues. The CDR3 region is CASSPLLGSGAGYTF. CDR3 nucleotides: TGTGCCAGCAGCCCCCTCCTAGGGAGCGGAGCTGGCTACACCTTC.

The chain is built from TRBV21-1 and TRBJ2-1; the table's D call, TRBD1, has no DNA check behind it. TRBV21-1 is a listed pseudogene. The CDR3 contains 14 residues. For the CDR3, the DNA is TGTGCCAGCAGCTCTCACAGGCTAAACAATGAGCAGTTCTTC. This translates into CASSSHRLNNEQFF.

This chain links TRBV6-5 with TRBJ2-5; a possible D gene is TRBD1 (6 bases). Per germline, CDR1 MNHEY and CDR2 SVGAGI. The germline V and J ends were trimmed by 6 bases and 2 bases, with 13 bases remaining between them. The CDR3 contains 14 residues. The CDR3 here is CASSWGRGQETQYF. In DNA, the CDR3 is TGTGCCAGCAGCTGGGGAAGGGGGCAAGAGACCCAGTACTTC.

V gene TRBV28 combines with J gene TRBJ2-1; D remains ambiguous. Germline V gene lookup returns CDR1 MDHEN and CDR2 SYDVKM. V was trimmed by 2 bases and J by 10 bases, leaving 15 bases between them. The CDR3 totals 14 residues. Written as DNA, the CDR3 is TGTGCCAGCAGTTTAACATCGAACGAGGAAGAGCAGTTCTTC. This codes for CASSLTSNEEEQFF.

The rearrangement links TRBV28 to TRBJ1-5; 7 bases align to TRBD1. V dropped 8 bases and J dropped 4; count of bases not matched to a gene: 5. CDR3 length: 13 amino acids. The germline V gene encodes CDR1 MDHEN and CDR2 SYDVKM. CDR3 sequence: CASQDRENQPQHF. DNA of the CDR3: TGTGCCAGCCAAGACAGGGAAAATCAGCCCCAGCATTTT.

This chain connects TRBV28 to TRBJ2-3; TRBD1 aligns across 10 bases. The CDR3 contains 17 residues. With 4 bases clipped from V and 5 bases from J, the junction kept 12 bases outside the gene matches. The germline V gene encodes CDR1 MDHEN and CDR2 SYDVKM. The CDR3 DNA follows: TGTGCCAGCAGTTCGACCTGGCGGGACAGGGGCCGAGATACGCAGTATTTT. Amino acid sequence: CASSSTWRDRGRDTQYF.

The chain is built from TRBV28 and TRBJ2-5; 11 bases are a match to TRBD1. The CDR3 is made up of 15 amino acids. Germline assignment: CDR1 MDHEN and CDR2 SYDVKM. Germline trimming cut 4 bases from V and 5 bases from J; bases unmatched to any gene: 6. The CDR3 reads CASSSPGQGGETQYF. The CDR3 DNA reads as TGTGCCAGCAGTTCCCCGGGACAGGGGGGTGAGACCCAGTACTTC.

This chain uses TRBV5-1 with TRBJ2-1, with D maybe TRBD2 (5 bases). The germline V and J ends were trimmed by 0 bases and 6 bases, with 16 bases remaining between them. Germline V CDR1 and CDR2: SGHRS, YFSETQ. This CDR3 has 16 amino acids. This chain's CDR3 is CASSLAPGSASNEQFF. The CDR3 coding sequence is TGCGCCAGCAGCTTGGCCCCGGGATCAGCTTCCAATGAGCAGTTCTTC.

V and J are TRBV6-5 and TRBJ2-2; perhaps TRBD2 as D (6 bases). The CDR3 length is 13 residues. V gave up 7 bases and J gave up 13 bases, with 19 bases separating them. In germline, CDR1 is MNHEY, CDR2 SVGAGI. The CDR3 loop reads CASTLLGTGRLFF. The CDR3 DNA reads as TGTGCCAGCACCCTATTGGGCACCGGGAGGCTGTTTTTT.

This sequence joins TRBV2 and TRBJ1-1; D is possibly TRBD1 (5 bases). Germline values: CDR1 SNHLY, CDR2 FYNNEI. Trimming took 1 base from V and 4 from J, leaving 25 bases between them. CDR3 length: 19 amino acids. The CDR3 loop is CASSEGTQGARTWFTEAFF. The CDR3 nucleotides are TGTGCCAGCAGTGAAGGAACCCAGGGTGCCCGAACCTGGTTCACTGAAGCTTTCTTT. The entire variable domain, with the rest obtained from reference TRBV2 and TRBJ1-1, is as follows: EPEVTQTPSHQVTQMGQEVILRCVPISNHLYFYWYRQILGQKVEFLVSFYNNEISEKSEIFDDQFSVERPDGSNFTLKIRSTKLEDSAMYFCASSEGTQGARTWFTEAFFGQGTRLTVV.

This sequence joins TRBV9 and TRBJ2-2; no reliable D call. Germline lookup yields CDR1 SGDLS and CDR2 YYNGEE. The CDR3 is made up of 12 amino acids. V was cut by 0 bases and J by 5 bases, with 2 bases left in between. CDR3 region: CASSVGTGELFF. For the CDR3, the DNA is TGTGCCAGCAGCGTAGGGACCGGGGAGCTGTTTTTT.

V gene TRBV6-1 combines with J gene TRBJ1-3; tentative D call: TRBD1 (6 bases). The CDR3 is made up of 16 amino acids. Germline CDR1 is MNHNS and CDR2 is SASEGT. Trimming pared 3 bases from V and 1 base from J, leaving 13 bases between. In DNA, the CDR3 is TGTGCCAGCAGTGATCGCAGGGGCTTATCTGGAAACACCATATATTTT. Encoded protein: CASSDRRGLSGNTIYF.

The chain carries TRBV27 and TRBJ2-2, with D unresolved. The CDR3 spans 13 residues. CDR1 MNHEY and CDR2 SMNVEV come from the germline V gene (reference sequence). The ends were cut back, 5 bases at V and 2 bases at J, with 6 bases in the middle. The CDR3 nucleotides read TGTGCCAGCAGTATGTTAAACACCGGGGAGCTGTTTTTT. Translating it yields CASSMLNTGELFF.